This T cell receptor (beta chain) originates from a study of blood T cell repertoires in COVID-19. At the level of the study: Sites across the United States, Italy and Spain contributed samples from acute and convalescent COVID-19. T cells, B-cell-depleted T cells, or PBMCs supplied cDNA or gDNA.

This clone was found once. In the original processing: It was from reference gene primer amplification that nucleated cell counts were estimated. Some clones are missing from TCRdb's copy, which holds only in-frame ones; the method was immunoSEQ multiplex PCR. That table is the source of V, J and clone size, and D and trimming were worked out from the DNA. Here the sample spans about 100,000 clones, around nine tenths being singletons. V lost 5 bases and J lost 6, with 14 bases in between. The CDR3 is made up of 14 amino acids. Germline values: CDR1 MDHEN, CDR2 SYDVKM. This TCR came from a man in his forties or fifties with active or convalescent COVID-19. V is TRBV28 and J is TRBJ1-5; D might be TRBD1 (5 bases). Sample: peripheral blood. CDR3 residues: CASSQGQSGQPQHF. In DNA, the CDR3 is TGTGCCAGCAGTCAAGGACAATCGGGTCAGCCCCAGCATTTT. Variable domain in full (rest from reference TRBV28 and TRBJ1-5): DVKVTQSSRYLVKRTGEKVFLECVQDMDHENMFWYRQDPGLGLRLIYFSYDVKMKEKGDIPEGYSVSREKKERFSLILESASTNQTSMYLCASSQGQSGQPQHFGDGTRLSIL.